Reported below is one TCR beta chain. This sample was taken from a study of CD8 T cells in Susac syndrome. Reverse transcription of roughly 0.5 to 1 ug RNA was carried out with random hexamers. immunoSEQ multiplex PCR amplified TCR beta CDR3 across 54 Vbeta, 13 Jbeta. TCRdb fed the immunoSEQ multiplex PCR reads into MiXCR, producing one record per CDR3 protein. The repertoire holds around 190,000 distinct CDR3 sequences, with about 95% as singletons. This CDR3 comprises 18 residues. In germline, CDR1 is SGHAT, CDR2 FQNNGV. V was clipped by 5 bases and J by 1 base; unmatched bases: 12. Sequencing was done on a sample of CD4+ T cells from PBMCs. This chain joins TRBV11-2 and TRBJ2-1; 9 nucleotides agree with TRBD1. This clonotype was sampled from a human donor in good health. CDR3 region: CASSKRTGAYRSYNEQFF. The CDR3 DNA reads TGTGCCAGCAGCAAAAGGACAGGGGCCTATAGGTCCTACAATGAGCAGTTCTTC. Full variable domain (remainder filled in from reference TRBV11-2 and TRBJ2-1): EAGVAQSPRYKIIEKRQSVAFWCNPISGHATLYWYQQILGQGPKLLIQFQNNGVVDDSQLPKDRFSAERLKGVDSTLKIQPAKLEDSAVYLCASSKRTGAYRSYNEQFFGPGTRLTVL.